This T cell receptor beta chain was captured in a study of T cells in Graves' hyperthyroidism and ophthalmopathy. Overall study findings and caveats: The model identified upcoming ophthalmopathy a median approximately 6.5 months ahead of onset.

Clinicians diagnosed patients from clinical symptoms, serum thyroxine and TRAb, thyroid ultrasound and orbital computed tomography. Amplification targeted TCR beta CDR3 regions from RNA transcripts. The HTBI primer set served for first-round RT-PCR of the TCR CDR3. Using its own MiXCR run on the multiplex PCR reads, TCRdb lists one record per CDR3 protein. The sample shows about 290,000 distinct CDR3 sequences, 13% of them seen only once. Many counts were recorded for this clonotype. Its specificity is not known. The material sequenced was blood. The TCR originated in a woman in her twenties or thirties with Graves' hyperthyroidism that later progressed to Graves' ophthalmopathy.

In nucleotides, the CDR3 is TGTGCCAGCATCCCCCTTGGGGCAGGGCAGACTGAAGCTTTCTTT. Translation: CASIPLGAGQTEAFF. This chain joins TRBV6-2 or TRBV6-3 and TRBJ1-1, with D possibly matching TRBD1 (5 bases). Trimming removed 7 bases at V and 5 bases at J, with 20 bases between. The CDR3 is 15 residues long. Germline V gene data show CDR1 as MNHEY and CDR2 as SVGEGT.